Listed below are T cell receptor beta chains from one sample, sequenced in a study of T cells in Graves' hyperthyroidism and ophthalmopathy. In TCRdb, the multiplex PCR reads were re-called with MiXCR into one record per CDR3 protein. The sample shows about 420,000 distinct CDR3 sequences, about an eighth of them seen only once. The sequencing sample was made of blood. These receptors were obtained from a woman between 18 and 29 years old with Graves' hyperthyroidism. CDR3s leave out the opening cysteine and the closing phenylalanine or tryptophan. The size entry is marked missing in some rows and otherwise reads once, few, many or a size class.

clone size,V gene,CDR3 protein
many,TRBV2,ASSDEGGGNYEQY
many,TRBV30,AWSYEGRRYT
many,TRBV28,ASSLYGDRADEQY
few,TRBV6-1,ASSHDRDEQY
-,TRBV4-2,ASSQGDSYEQY
-,TRBV28,ASTWEGWVKNTGELF
-,TRBV14,ASSPPKNNEQF
many,TRBV5-1,ASSLGQGVGGYT
many,TRBV2,ASRGLTTIGTDTQY
many,TRBV11-2,ASSLESGGKQF
-,TRBV12-3/TRBV12-4,ASSSPGTFNTGELF
many,TRBV20-1,SAFGWGAKNIQY
few,TRBV19,ASSAGTGVGGYT
few,TRBV12-3/TRBV12-4,ASTKLGGEQF
-,TRBV27,ASGPGQGAGEQY
few,TRBV5-6,ASSRPPGTEAF
few,TRBV19,ASSTPRGSSYNEQF
many,TRBV10-2,ASSAGGRNEQY
few,TRBV7-9,ASSLSSNYGYT
many,TRBV12-3/TRBV12-4,ASTHGAARTGELF
-,TRBV15,ATSSPESKQF
many,TRBV30,ASQQGWAETQY
-,TRBV4-2,ASSQDGPRETQY
-,TRBV6-1,ASRGGRTHSGNTIY
many,TRBV11-2,ASSLEVAGAYEQY
many,TRBV29-1,SVGGVPGDFSGNTIY
few,TRBV11-2,ASSLSHSGNTIY
few,TRBV9,ASAAGPGQGVGEQY
many,TRBV5-6,ASSALAGGGNTGELF
many,TRBV5-1,ASSTRSVSSYNEQF
many,TRBV14,ASSQGRATMYTQY
few,TRBV24-1,ATSTGRGGETQY
many,TRBV18,ASSPRSGGGTDTQY
many,TRBV5-1,ASSPLGDGNQPQH
many,TRBV20-1,SARAGGGYEQY
-,TRBV4-1,ASSQPPGRGAPNTEAF
-,TRBV7-9,ASSLESRIGSSGANVLT
many,TRBV6-1,ASSEREGLTEAF
many,TRBV27,ASSSGLAGQHEQY
few,TRBV7-2,ASSSPGQGARGYT
many,TRBV28,ASYRGPGYGYT
many,TRBV7-9,ASTRRNRETYNEQF
few,TRBV7-2,ASTGGLAVYNEQF
-,TRBV20-1,SARPGLANTDTQY